These 8 T cell receptor beta chains were sequenced from one sample in a study of shared clonotypes between healthy human individuals. Sequencing was performed with immunoSEQ multiplex PCR; in TCRdb, only in-frame clones are kept and a portion is missing. The sample has about 1,500,000 clones; roughly 96% are singletons. The sample was naive CD4+ T cells sorted from blood. Subset: CD45RA+ positively selected. The receptors originated from a man between 25 and 39 years old in good health.

This chain uses TRBV5-1 with TRBJ2-2; tentative D call: TRBD1 (6 bases). From germline, CDR1 is SGHRS and CDR2 YFSETQ. Deletions cut 5 bases from V and 0 bases from J, with 8 bases between. The CDR3 loop spans 14 amino acids. The CDR3 protein is CASRDSSNTGELFF. DNA for the CDR3: TGCGCCAGCAGGGACAGCTCGAACACCGGGGAGCTGTTTTTT.

The chain recombines TRBV6-5 with TRBJ1-5; tentatively, D is TRBD1 (6 bases). The CDR3 totals 13 residues. With 10 bases removed from V and 5 bases from J, the gap between germline ends came to 15 bases. Germline CDR1 reads MNHEY; CDR2 reads SVGAGI. The CDR3 reads CATQGSRHQPQHF. As DNA, the CDR3 is TGTGCCACCCAGGGGTCCAGGCATCAGCCCCAGCATTTT.

This sequence joins TRBV5-5 and TRBJ2-7, with unresolved D. Germline assignment: CDR1 SGHKS and CDR2 YYEKEE (reference sequence). The V and J ends lost 3 bases and 3 bases respectively, with 10 bases between them. The length of the CDR3 is 13 residues. CDR3: CASSYPWGYEQYF. CDR3 nucleotides: TGTGCCAGCAGCTACCCCTGGGGCTACGAGCAGTACTTC.

The chain's CDR3 is CASSLVFGSQETQYF. The CDR3 nucleotides are TGTGCCAGCAGCTTAGTGTTTGGTTCCCAAGAGACCCAGTACTTC. The chain links TRBV7-2 to TRBJ2-5; unclear D gene. There are 15 residues in the CDR3. Looked up from germline, CDR1 is SGHTA and CDR2 is FQGNSA. V was pared by 1 base and J by 1 base, with 10 bases between.

The CDR3 DNA reads as TGTGCCAGTAGTATAACCAACGGACCCTACGAGCAGTACTTC. Protein sequence: CASSITNGPYEQYF. The gene calls are TRBV19 and TRBJ2-7, with D unclear. V was cut by 2 bases and J by 2 bases, with 10 bases left in between. CDR1 and CDR2 from the germline V gene are LNHDA and SQIVND (reference sequence). This CDR3 comprises 14 residues.

The chain employs TRBV2 and TRBJ2-1; D is ambiguous. With 5 bases removed from V and 8 bases from J, the gap between germline ends came to 16 bases. CDR3 length: 14 amino acids. CDR1 is SNHLY, CDR2 FYNNEI, per germline. The CDR3, as DNA: TGTGCCAGCAGTCCTGGGCTTGGGCTGTATGAGCAGTTCTTC. Amino acid sequence: CASSPGLGLYEQFF.

The J gene is TRBJ1-2, the V gene TRBV5-8, with 7 nucleotides matching TRBD1. CDR1 SGHTS and CDR2 YDEGEE come from the germline V gene. CDR3 length: 12 amino acids. V gave up 3 bases and J gave up 7 bases; unmatched junction bases: 3. The CDR3 loop reads CASSWGQSGYTF. DNA of the CDR3: TGTGCCAGCAGCTGGGGACAGTCTGGCTACACCTTC.

The chain joins TRBV5-8 to TRBJ1-1; TRBD1 matches 9 bases. The CDR3 is 16 residues long. Germline lookup yields CDR1 SGHTS and CDR2 YDEGEE. Trimming at V came to 3 bases and at J to 4 bases, leaving 10 bases not matched to a gene. The CDR3 sequence: CASSSLGQGKGTEAFF. The CDR3 nucleotides read TGTGCCAGCAGCTCCTTGGGACAGGGTAAAGGCACTGAAGCTTTCTTT.